One and the same sample provided the 21 T cell receptor beta chains below, sequenced in a study of T cells in Graves' hyperthyroidism and ophthalmopathy. What was amplified from RNA transcripts were TCR beta CDR3 regions. During a first-round RT-PCR of the TCR CDR3, the HTBI primer set was used. From the multiplex PCR reads, TCRdb called clonotypes with MiXCR, one entry per CDR3 protein. The sample holds about 720,000 distinct CDR3 sequences, around 15% seen once. Sequenced input: blood. These receptors were collected from a man aged 18 to 30 with Graves' hyperthyroidism.

The genes are TRBV5-5 and TRBJ2-5, with D possibly TRBD2 on 6 matching bases. Germline CDR1 SGHKS, CDR2 YYEKEE (reference sequence). The germline V and J ends were trimmed by 1 base and 3 bases, with 10 bases remaining between them. The CDR3 totals 14 residues. In DNA, the CDR3 is TGTGCCAGCAGCTTGAGCGGGTCCGAAGAGACCCAGTACTTC. Amino acid sequence: CASSLSGSEETQYF.

The chain couples TRBV20-1 to TRBJ1-6; D not resolved. The CDR3 is made up of 15 amino acids. Per the germline V gene, CDR1 is DFQATT and CDR2 is SNEGSKA (reference sequence). Between the trimmed V and J ends, which lost 3 bases and 0 bases, there was a span of 9 bases. CDR3 region: CSARGTSSYNSPLHF. The CDR3 DNA follows: TGCAGTGCTAGGGGCACTAGCTCCTATAATTCACCCCTCCACTTT.

The chain employs TRBV10-3 and TRBJ1-2, with a tentative D call TRBD1 (5 bases). V lost 6 bases and J 3 bases, leaving 8 bases between the germline ends. CDR3 length equals 12 residues. Germline V gene sequence: CDR1 ENHRY, CDR2 SYGVKD. The CDR3 loop reads CAISRDYYGYTF. The CDR3 coding sequence is TGTGCCATCAGCCGGGACTACTATGGCTACACCTTC.

Many counts were recorded for this clonotype. This sequence joins TRBV2 and TRBJ2-3; D is unresolved. Trimming removed 11 bases at V and 8 bases at J, with 11 bases between. The CDR3 totals 10 residues. The germline V gene has CDR1 SNHLY and CDR2 FYNNEI. DNA of the CDR3: TGTGCCGGTAGGTCGGGTACGCAGTATTTT. Translating it yields CAGRSGTQYF.

This clonotype occurred many times. The rearrangement uses TRBV28 and TRBJ2-1, with a tentative D call TRBD1 (6 bases). Germline V gives CDR1 MDHEN, CDR2 SYDVKM. V lost 2 bases, J lost 9 bases, and 14 bases lay in between. This CDR3 comprises 14 residues. CDR3 protein: CASSLPSAGAEQFF. CDR3 DNA sequence: TGTGCCAGCAGTTTACCCAGCGCAGGGGCTGAGCAGTTCTTC.

This clonotype turned up a few times. The V and J genes are TRBV7-2 and TRBJ1-1, with TRBD1 matching over 9 bases. The V and J ends lost 2 bases and 5 bases, in that order; junction bases with no gene match: 6. CDR1 SGHTA and CDR2 FQGNSA come from the germline V gene. The CDR3 covers 15 residues. This chain's CDR3 is CASSLLGQGRTEAFF. The DNA for the CDR3 is TGTGCCAGCAGCTTATTAGGACAGGGGAGAACTGAAGCTTTCTTT.

This clonotype showed up just a few times. The chain uses TRBV12-3 or TRBV12-4 and TRBJ2-5; 7 bases are shared with TRBD2. CDR3 size: 16 residues. J gave up 0 bases and V 6 bases, and 10 bases lay outside the gene matches. CDR3 coding DNA: TGTGCCAGCAGGGCGTGGGAGGGTGAGGACCAAGAGACCCAGTACTTC. This encodes CASRAWEGEDQETQYF.

As to this clonotype: Just one base apart from a much larger clone, this may be a read error. The chain combines TRBV18 with TRBJ2-7; a possible D gene is TRBD2 (6 bases). Germline CDR1 and CDR2: KGHSH and LQKENI. The CDR3 totals 13 residues. The CDR3 loop is CVSSPGTSSEQYF. CDR3 DNA sequence: TGTGTCAGCTCACCAGGGACTTCTAGCGAGCAGTACTTC.

This clonotype was seen repeatedly, ten times or more. The rearrangement links TRBV12-3 or TRBV12-4 to TRBJ2-1; 8 positions match TRBD2. The CDR3 length is 15 residues. The V gene end was trimmed by 5 bases and the J gene end by 8 bases; junction bases not matched to a gene: 11. CDR3 protein: CASSPGTRNGDEQFF. The DNA for the CDR3 is TGTGCCAGCAGTCCCGGGACTAGAAACGGCGATGAGCAGTTCTTC.

This clonotype was recorded a few times. The V call is TRBV6-1, the J call TRBJ1-1, with D unresolved. Germline V lookup: CDR1 MNHNS, CDR2 SASEGT. The CDR3 spans 11 residues. V was trimmed by 9 bases and J by 6 bases, leaving 11 bases between them. CDR3 nucleotides: TGTGCCAGTAGGGTTTTGGCTGAAGCTTTCTTT. This translates into CASRVLAEAFF.

This clonotype was counted ten times or more. The rearrangement joins TRBV28 to TRBJ1-1, with D maybe TRBD1 (6 bases). CDR1 is MDHEN, CDR2 SYDVKM, per germline. The CDR3 has 12 amino acids. Trimming took off 7 bases at V and 4 bases at J, with 10 bases between the two ends. CDR3 DNA: TGTGCCAGCAACGAAGGGGGCACTGAAGCTTTCTTT. This gives the protein CASNEGGTEAFF.

This clonotype was seen only a few times. The chain couples TRBV13 to TRBJ2-7, with D possibly being TRBD2 (5 bases). Germline CDR1 and CDR2: PRHDT and FYEKMQ (reference sequence). Between the trimmed V and J ends, which lost 3 bases and 1 base, there was a span of 13 bases. This CDR3 has 15 residues. The CDR3 DNA reads as TGTGCCAGCAGCTTGTCAAGGAGGAAATCCTACGAGCAGTACTTC. Its protein product is CASSLSRRKSYEQYF. Using reference TRBV13 and TRBJ2-7 for the parts outside the CDR3, the full variable domain is AAGVIQSPRHLIKEKRETATLKCYPIPRHDTVYWYQQGPGQDPQFLISFYEKMQSDKGSIPDRFSAQQFSDYHSELNMSSLELGDSALYFCASSLSRRKSYEQYFGPGTRLTVT.

For this clonotype: The conserved phenylalanine or tryptophan normally closing the CDR3 is absent here, so this likely arose from a read error. The V call is TRBV7-9, the J call TRBJ1-1; D remains ambiguous. Per the germline V gene, CDR1 is SEHNR and CDR2 is FQNEAQ (reference sequence). The CDR3 extends over 14 amino acids. V dropped 1 base and J dropped 0 bases, with 6 bases sitting between them. DNA of the CDR3: TGTGCCAGCAGCTTAGAACCGGTGAACACTGAAGCTTTCCTT. Translating gives CASSLEPVNTEAFL.

This clonotype has at least ten counts. The J gene is TRBJ2-1, the V gene TRBV11-3; TRBD2 agrees at 9 bases. CDR3 length equals 17 residues. The V gene end was trimmed by 4 bases and the J gene end by 6 bases; junction bases not matched to a gene: 13. Germline V gives CDR1 SGHNT, CDR2 YENEEA. The CDR3 is CASSSRSSGSSLNEQFF. DNA of the CDR3: TGTGCCAGCAGCTCCCGAAGTAGCGGGAGTTCCCTCAATGAGCAGTTCTTC.

Note on this clonotype: The junction departs from germline at one end; a sequencing error may be responsible. The chain uses TRBV28 and TRBJ1-1; D is undetermined. Germline CDR1 reads MDHEN; CDR2 reads SYDVKM. The CDR3 length is 14 residues. The CDR3 loop reads CASSLYRWNTDAFF. The CDR3 bases are TGTGCCAGCAGTTTATACCGGTGGAACACTGACGCTTTCTTT.

This clonotype was seen ten or more times. The V and J genes are TRBV18 and TRBJ1-4, with D uncertain. CDR1 KGHSH and CDR2 LQKENI come from the germline V gene. The V end was cut by 2 bases, the J end by 10 bases, with 11 bases between. The CDR3 is 13 residues long. DNA of the CDR3: TGTGCCAGCTCACCAGGGGAAGGTGTAAAACTGTTTTTT. Residues: CASSPGEGVKLFF.

In this sample, this clonotype turned up a few times. The chain carries TRBV29-1 and TRBJ2-1; no definite D call. CDR3 length: 11 residues. Germline-derived CDR1 and CDR2 are SQVTM and ANQGSEA. V lost 4 bases to trimming and J lost 6 bases, with 7 bases between them. CDR3 amino acids: CSVVGSNEQFF. DNA of the CDR3: TGCAGCGTTGTGGGGTCCAATGAGCAGTTCTTC.

The chain uses TRBV20-1 and TRBJ2-7; TRBD2 matches 9 bases. This CDR3 is 16 amino acids long. Trimming cost V 2 bases and J 4 bases; bases outside gene matches: 12. Germline CDR1 and CDR2: DFQATT and SNEGSKA (reference sequence). CDR3 protein: CSARPIAGGPVYEQYF. For the CDR3, the DNA is TGCAGTGCTAGACCGATCGCGGGAGGGCCCGTTTACGAGCAGTACTTC.

This clonotype was observed a handful of times. The genes are TRBV12-3 or TRBV12-4 and TRBJ2-1; D is unresolved. Trimming left V 2 bases short and J 10 bases short, with 6 bases between. CDR3 length: 11 residues. The CDR3 bases are TGTGCCAGCAGTTTACTGACGGAGCAGTTCTTC. Translating gives CASSLLTEQFF.

To note about this clonotype: This may be a read error: a much more frequent sequence differs by one nucleotide. J is TRBJ2-7 and V is TRBV7-3; tentatively, D is TRBD1 (5 bases). Germline assignment: CDR1 SGHTA and CDR2 FQGTGA. There are 14 residues in the CDR3. CDR3 region: CASSLKQASYKQYF. The CDR3 DNA sequence: TGTGCCAGCAGCTTAAAACAGGCCTCCTACAAGCAGTACTTC.

The gene calls are TRBV20-1 and TRBJ2-4; D is unclear. The CDR3 sequence is 14 residues long. Germline CDR1 DFQATT, CDR2 SNEGSKA (reference sequence). The V gene lost 6 bases and the J gene lost 2 bases, with 14 bases spanning the gap. The CDR3 loop reads CSANDQYTKNIQYF. DNA for the CDR3: TGCAGTGCCAATGACCAGTATACCAAAAACATTCAGTACTTC.